This TCR beta chain was recovered during a study of T cell changes during pregnancy in multiple sclerosis (dated by TCRdb to about 2019). General notes on the study: The study examined how the T cell repertoire changed over the course of pregnancy in women with multiple sclerosis.

Libraries were made using the immunoSEQ multiplex PCR assay. Imported from immuneACCESS, the table was reduced by TCRdb to in-frame sequences with V and J called. These copies leave out some clones; in studies compared against another copy, an unresolved V gene accounts for under half, and the cause of the remainder is not known. For this sample there are around 130,000 clones; around 93% appear just once. The top ten constitute less than 7.5% of the sample. The CDR3 holds 11 amino acids from the cysteine to the phenylalanine. Solely the CDR3 DNA is kept, with 33 bases framed from the first base. From the germline V gene, CDR1 is MDHEN and CDR2 is SYDVKM. A distance of 6 bases separates the germline ends of V and J, which lose 3 bases and 6 bases respectively. Regarding this clone: The antigen it binds to is not known. No much larger clone is present one base from it, and per-base qualities are unavailable.

Sequenced here: peripheral blood, sampled before pregnancy. The rearranged segments are TRBV28 and TRBJ2-7, with an unclear D gene assignment. This receptor was taken from a female donor with multiple sclerosis, enrolled in a pregnancy study. The DNA sequence reads TGTGCCAGCAGTTTTTTACTCGAGCAGTACTTC. It is translated as CASSFLLEQYF.